The subject of this entry is one T cell receptor beta chain. What antigen it recognizes has not been identified. Qualities for individual bases were not recorded, and no much larger clone is one base off. V is pared back by 0 bases and J by 4 bases, with 19 bases lying between the germline termini. According to the germline V gene, CDR1 reads LGHNT and CDR2 reads FRNRAP. From the cysteine through the phenylalanine, the CDR3 covers 18 amino acids. CDR3 DNA is the only sequence kept; it has 54 bases, read in frame from the first base. The sample originates from a study of blood T cell repertoires in COVID-19 (dated by TCRdb to 2019 to 2021). Regarding the study in general: Collaborator samples came from the United States, Italy and Spain and covered acute and convalescent phases of COVID-19. The prospective study material was composed of cDNA or gDNA derived from T cells, B-cell-depleted T cells, or PBMCs. Subjects who had been exposed to COVID-19, were actively infected with it, or had recovered from it provided the deeply sampled blood TCRbeta repertoires that made up the dataset. The repertoires were released in a freely available public database meant as a resource for research on the immune response to SARS-CoV-2. The samples were drawn from the first 160 participants of the ongoing ImmuneRACE study and from some 1,300 subjects provided by 6 global collaborators. The sample metadata nearly always contained a de-identified subject ID, COVID-19 status, age in years and sex. Where HLA class I and class II types were available, the types were taken from metadata supplied by the sample provider, not from assay-based typing.

Results and caveats for the whole study, not just this receptor: How much clinical and demographic metadata was included differed by source and by participant, and the metadata was provided uncurated.

The immunoSEQ Assay, a bias-controlled multiplex PCR, was used to amplify TCRbeta CDR3 regions from genomic DNA. From the authors' description of their analysis: Within the assay, amplification of reference gene primers was used to estimate how many nucleated cells each sample contained. To quantify the absolute abundance of each unique TCRbeta CDR3 rearrangement, sequence reads were collapsed and filtered. Productive Simpson clonality was computed per sample as the square root of Simpson's diversity index over productive rearrangements. TCRdb re-hosts the immuneACCESS table, in-frame sequences only. Its copies lack some clones; in the studies checked, an unresolved V gene accounts for under half of them, and the cause for the rest is not known. That table is the source of V, J and clone size, and D and trimming were worked out from the DNA. The sample records more than 400,000 clones, 90% of which are singletons. About 0.6% of the sample is in the top ten clones.

Participants in the prospective study were enrolled through a virtual design, were aged about 18 to 100 years, and lived in 24 United States geographic areas. To assign participants to cohorts, the prospective study relied on clinical history that participants themselves reported in a screening survey and a study questionnaire. For ImmuneRACE Cohort 3, a participant was defined as recovered based on two consecutive negative NP/OP PCR tests, clearance by a healthcare professional, or resolution of symptoms. Each participant in the prospective study had whole blood, serum and a nasopharyngeal or oropharyngeal swab collected by mobile phlebotomists. Over a roughly two-month period, participants in the prospective study had the option of providing additional blood draws and questionnaires. Blood samples from the prospective study were shipped frozen or at room temperature prior to DNA extraction.

The sample taken for sequencing was PBMCs or T cells enriched from blood (not recorded which). The chain is assembled from TRBV12-5 and TRBJ1-5; D gene: possibly TRBD1, on 5 matching bases. This TCR was recovered from a man in his late teens or twenties who had recovered from COVID-19. Here the CDR3 is given as CASGLVPSVVDRNQPQHF. The bases are TGTGCTAGTGGTTTGGTCCCTTCAGTTGTCGACAGAAATCAGCCCCAGCATTTT.